One sample yielded the 31 T cell receptor beta chains listed below, sequenced in a study of OX40 agonist ivuxolimab in advanced cancers. Sequenced by immunoSEQ multiplex PCR; TCRdb stores in-frame clones only, minus some. The sample records 9,500 to 12,000 clones, roughly 82% being singletons. The sequencing here drew on CD4+ or CD8+ T cells sorted from blood, taken in a trial of the OX40 agonist ivuxolimab. These TCRs come from an adult with an advanced solid tumor such as melanoma, head and neck, liver or kidney cancer.

This chain connects TRBV28 to TRBJ1-5, with D possibly matching TRBD1 (5 bases). Trimming stripped 6 bases from V and 6 bases from J, with 9 bases between. In germline, CDR1 is MDHEN, CDR2 SYDVKM. This CDR3 has 12 residues. In DNA form, the CDR3 reads TGTGCCAGCAGCCTAGACAGTCAGCCCCAGCATTTT. Translation: CASSLDSQPQHF.

This clone was seen just once. The rearrangement uses TRBV7-2 and TRBJ2-1, with D perhaps TRBD1 or TRBD2 (6 bases each). Germline V lookup: CDR1 SGHTA, CDR2 FQGNSA. CDR3 length: 16 residues. The V end was cut by 5 bases, the J end by 1 base, with 15 bases between. The CDR3 sequence: CASSPKGEVSYNEQFF. The CDR3 nucleotides read TGTGCCAGCAGCCCAAAGGGGGAGGTTTCCTACAATGAGCAGTTCTTC.

The chain recombines TRBV7-8 with TRBJ2-1, with D perhaps matching TRBD2 (7 bases). CDR1 SGHVS and CDR2 FQNEAQ come from the germline V gene. Trimming removed 5 bases at V and 0 bases at J, with 14 bases between. The CDR3 covers 16 residues. The CDR3, as DNA: TGTGCCAGCAGCAGGGGGGGCCCGAGCTCCTACAATGAGCAGTTCTTC. Protein: CASSRGGPSSYNEQFF.

This rearrangement joins TRBV5-1 to TRBJ2-7; D is perhaps TRBD1 or TRBD2 (5 bases each). V was shortened by 4 bases and J by 3 bases, with 14 bases between the two germline ends. CDR1 SGHRS and CDR2 YFSETQ come from the germline V gene. The length of the CDR3 is 14 residues. As DNA, the CDR3 is TGCGCCAGCAGCCAACAGGACTTCGACTACGAGCAGTACTTC. It codes for CASSQQDFDYEQYF.

The chain employs TRBV4-1 and TRBJ2-4; 8 bases are shared with TRBD2. V shed 3 bases and J 9 bases; nucleotides not matched to a gene: 7. Germline V lookup: CDR1 MGHRA, CDR2 YSYEKL. The CDR3 is 14 residues long. The CDR3: CASSHQTSESIQYF. The CDR3 DNA follows: TGCGCCAGCAGCCACCAGACTAGCGAAAGCATTCAGTACTTC.

The chain links TRBV28 to TRBJ2-5; 7 bases are a match to TRBD1. Trimming took 6 bases from V and 1 from J; bases not matched to a gene: 14. The CDR3 extends over 17 amino acids. Germline CDR1 and CDR2: MDHEN and SYDVKM. The CDR3 loop reads CASSTSIDRAIQETQYF. CDR3 DNA sequence: TGTGCCAGCAGCACATCCATCGACAGGGCCATCCAAGAGACCCAGTACTTC.

The gene calls are TRBV4-2 and TRBJ2-1, with TRBD1 matching over 7 bases. This CDR3 is 15 amino acids long. The germline gives CDR1 LGHNA, CDR2 YNFKEQ. Losses at the gene ends were 2 bases for V and 2 bases for J; bases not matched to a gene: 3. CDR3 nucleotide sequence: TGTGCCAGCAGCCAACGGACAGGTACCTACAATGAGCAGTTCTTC. Residues: CASSQRTGTYNEQFF.

The chain carries TRBV2 and TRBJ1-5; the D gene is possibly TRBD1 (5 bases). V lost 4 bases and J 0 bases, leaving 7 bases between the germline ends. The CDR3 sequence is 14 residues long. CDR1 SNHLY and CDR2 FYNNEI come from the germline V gene. In DNA form, the CDR3 reads TGTGCCAGCAGTGTAGGGGCTAGCAATCAGCCCCAGCATTTT. It yields the protein CASSVGASNQPQHF.

This rearrangement joins TRBV10-3 to TRBJ2-5; D ambiguous. TRBJ2-7 matches the DNA end more closely, so the J call is doubtful. From germline, CDR1 is ENHRY and CDR2 SYGVKD. This CDR3 has 11 amino acids. The chain's CDR3 is CAISEVYEQYF. Written as DNA, the CDR3 is TGTGCCATCAGTGAGGTATACGAGCAGTACTTC.

This clone was recorded once. The chain carries TRBV9 and TRBJ2-2, with 13 bases matching TRBD2. Trimming removed 2 bases from V and 1 base from J; junction bases left unmatched: 2. The germline CDR1 and CDR2 sequences are SGDLS and YYNGEE. CDR3 length: 17 residues. CDR3 amino acids: CASSVGTSGVNTGELFF. DNA for the CDR3: TGTGCCAGCAGCGTGGGGACTAGCGGGGTGAACACCGGGGAGCTGTTTTTT.

The chain employs TRBV6-1 and TRBJ2-5; 7 bases line up with TRBD2. The CDR3 runs to 14 residues. After removal of 2 bases from V and 5 bases from J, the junction contained 5 bases not matched to a gene. The germline V gene has CDR1 MNHNS and CDR2 SASEGT. In DNA form, the CDR3 reads TGTGCCAGCAGTGAACTAGCGGTGCGGGAGACCCAGTACTTC. Translation: CASSELAVRETQYF.

The V gene is TRBV4-2, the J gene TRBJ2-1; 7 bases map to TRBD2. The CDR3 loop spans 13 amino acids. Germline CDR1 LGHNA, CDR2 YNFKEQ. The V gene end was trimmed by 1 base and the J gene end by 8 bases; junction bases not matched to a gene: 2. The CDR3 coding sequence is TGTGCCAGCAGCCAAGTGGGGGGGGATGAGCAGTTCTTC. This sequence encodes CASSQVGGDEQFF.

The genes are TRBV6-5 and TRBJ2-5; 7 nucleotides line up with TRBD2. J lost 5 bases, V lost 0 bases, and 9 bases had no gene match. CDR3 size: 16 residues. CDR1 is MNHEY, CDR2 SVGAGI, per germline. CDR3 in amino acids: CASSYSVAGDGETQYF. As DNA, the CDR3 is TGTGCCAGCAGTTACTCTGTGGCGGGAGACGGGGAGACCCAGTACTTC.

V and J are TRBV29-1 and TRBJ2-2; D is ambiguous. There are 12 residues in the CDR3. CDR1 SQVTM and CDR2 ANQGSEA come from the germline V gene. CDR3 residues: CSGMKYTGELFF. The CDR3, as DNA: TGCAGTGGGATGAAATACACCGGGGAGCTGTTTTTT.

The J gene is TRBJ2-7, the V gene TRBV28, with D maybe TRBD2 (5 bases). The germline V gene encodes CDR1 MDHEN and CDR2 SYDVKM. This CDR3 spans 13 amino acids. Trimming stripped 5 bases from V and 7 bases from J, with 15 bases between. The CDR3 reads CASSQPGLLEQYF. The DNA of the CDR3 is TGTGCCAGCAGTCAGCCTGGACTGTTGGAGCAGTACTTC. The full variable domain, with the rest looked up from reference TRBV28 and TRBJ2-7, is DVKVTQSSRYLVKRTGEKVFLECVQDMDHENMFWYRQDPGLGLRLIYFSYDVKMKEKGDIPEGYSVSREKKERFSLILESASTNQTSMYLCASSQPGLLEQYFGPGTRLTVT.

The genes are TRBV7-9 and TRBJ1-1; 9 bases are shared with TRBD1. Germline CDR1 reads SEHNR; CDR2 reads FQNEAQ (reference sequence). V was pared by 6 bases and J by 4 bases, with 6 bases of the junction left unmatched. This CDR3 is built from 14 residues. In nucleotides, the CDR3 is TGTGCCAGCAGGCCGACAGGGGGTAGCACTGAAGCTTTCTTT. Translation: CASRPTGGSTEAFF. The variable domain in full, with the rest retrieved from reference TRBV7-9 and TRBJ1-1, is DTGVSQNPRHKITKRGQNVTFRCDPISEHNRLYWYRQTLGQGPEFLTYFQNEAQLEKSRLLSDRFSAERPKGSFSTLEIQRTEQGDSAMYLCASRPTGGSTEAFFGQGTRLTVV.

This sequence joins TRBV11-1 and TRBJ2-3; 7 nucleotides agree with TRBD2. The V gene end was trimmed by 1 base and the J gene end by 3 bases; junction bases not matched to a gene: 13. The germline CDR1 and CDR2 sequences are SGHAT and FQDESV (reference sequence). The length of the CDR3 is 18 residues. The CDR3 spells CASSLVRMSGGPTDTQYF. CDR3 DNA sequence: TGTGCCAGCAGCTTAGTGAGGATGTCGGGGGGACCAACAGATACGCAGTATTTT.

The gene calls are TRBV4-3 and TRBJ2-7; 9 positions agree with TRBD2. Germline CDR1 LGHNA, CDR2 YSLEER. The V gene end was trimmed by 0 bases and the J gene end by 1 base; junction bases not matched to a gene: 4. The CDR3 covers 16 residues. The DNA of the CDR3 is TGCGCCAGCAGCCAAGATCTAGCGGGATTATCCTACGAGCAGTACTTC. The encoded protein is CASSQDLAGLSYEQYF.

This chain uses TRBV12-2 with TRBJ1-4. TRBV12-2 has pseudogene status. This CDR3 has 16 residues. The CDR3 DNA sequence: TGTGCAAGTCGCTCCTACGCGAGGGCAGCTAATGAAAAACTGTTTTTT. Residues: CASRSYARAANEKLFF.

J is TRBJ1-2 and V is TRBV4-2; D might be TRBD1 (6 bases). V gave up 2 bases and J gave up 0 bases, with 16 bases separating them. The CDR3 has 17 residues. From germline, CDR1 is LGHNA and CDR2 YNFKEQ. CDR3 sequence reads: CASSQQGFDGANYGYTF. The CDR3 DNA sequence: TGTGCCAGCAGCCAACAGGGGTTTGATGGGGCTAACTATGGCTACACCTTC.

The chain joins TRBV19 to TRBJ2-5, with a weak D call TRBD1 (6 bases). The CDR3 has 14 residues. Trimming removed 6 bases at V and 4 bases at J, with 15 bases between. Germline lookup yields CDR1 LNHDA and CDR2 SQIVND (reference sequence). Here the CDR3 reads CASRPLDSGETQYF. The CDR3 DNA sequence: TGTGCCAGTAGACCGTTGGACAGTGGAGAGACCCAGTACTTC.

The chain is built from TRBV10-1 and TRBJ2-7, with 8 bases fitting TRBD1. V gave up 6 bases and J gave up 0 bases; unmatched junction bases: 1. Germline CDR1 WNHNN, CDR2 SYGVQD (reference sequence). The CDR3 contains 13 residues. The CDR3 nucleotides read TGCGCCAGCAGGGACAGGGACTCCTACGAGCAGTACTTC. This gives the protein CASRDRDSYEQYF.

The chain combines TRBV19 with TRBJ2-7; 9 bases agree with TRBD2. CDR3 length: 14 residues. Per the germline V gene, CDR1 is LNHDA and CDR2 is SQIVND (reference sequence). With V trimmed by 1 base and J by 7 bases, 5 bases remained unmatched. The CDR3 reads CASSIGSGSFEQYF. The CDR3 region has the DNA TGTGCCAGTAGTATAGGTAGCGGGAGTTTTGAGCAGTACTTC.

In its sample, this clone was seen a few times. The rearrangement uses TRBV7-9 and TRBJ1-1; tentatively, D is TRBD1 (6 bases). V dropped 5 bases and J dropped 0 bases, with 13 bases sitting between them. The CDR3 totals 15 residues. The germline V gene encodes CDR1 SEHNR and CDR2 FQNEAQ (reference sequence). DNA for the CDR3: TGTGCCAGCAGCATCCTCAGGGGCATGAACACTGAAGCTTTCTTT. Its translation: CASSILRGMNTEAFF.

V usage is TRBV6-1 and J usage is TRBJ2-7, with unresolved D. Trimming shortened V by 8 bases and J by 2 bases, and 16 bases separated the two germline ends. This CDR3 has 14 amino acids. The germline V gene has CDR1 MNHNS and CDR2 SASEGT. The CDR3 protein is CASESRFRPYEQYF. The CDR3 DNA sequence: TGTGCCAGCGAGTCGCGTTTCCGACCCTACGAGCAGTACTTC.

The CDR3 reads CASSSGTSGSNEQFF. The DNA for the CDR3 is TGTGCCAGCAGCTCCGGGACTAGCGGGAGTAATGAGCAGTTCTTC. The genes are TRBV11-2 and TRBJ2-1, with 14 bases aligning to TRBD2. Trimming cost V 4 bases and J 7 bases; bases outside gene matches: 3. From germline, CDR1 is SGHAT and CDR2 FQNNGV. This CDR3 contains 15 residues.

This chain uses TRBV5-4 with TRBJ2-1; D is perhaps TRBD2 (6 bases). The CDR3 totals 14 residues. The germline gives CDR1 SGHNT, CDR2 YYREEE (reference sequence). The germline V and J ends were trimmed by 6 bases and 9 bases, with 19 bases remaining between them. The CDR3 bases are TGTGCCAGCACCTCGGTCGGAGGAGGGAGTGAGCAGTTCTTC. Amino acids: CASTSVGGGSEQFF.

V is TRBV28 and J is TRBJ1-2; D ambiguous. CDR1 is MDHEN and CDR2 is SYDVKM in the germline V gene. The CDR3 is made up of 15 amino acids. Trimming removed 6 bases from V and 8 bases from J, with 22 bases in between. The CDR3 loop reads CASSPKIHGVRGYTF. The CDR3 nucleotides read TGTGCCAGCAGCCCTAAAATCCACGGGGTTAGGGGCTACACCTTC.

This clone was observed once. The V call is TRBV27, the J call TRBJ2-3; no reliable D call. The V end was cut by 1 base, the J end by 4 bases, with 15 bases between. This CDR3 has 16 residues. The germline gives CDR1 MNHEY, CDR2 SMNVEV (reference sequence). The CDR3 sequence is CASSLLGLNWADTQYF. DNA of the CDR3: TGTGCCAGCAGTTTATTAGGCCTCAACTGGGCAGATACGCAGTATTTT.

This clone was seen once. The rearrangement links TRBV19 to TRBJ2-7; 11 nucleotides match TRBD2. CDR3 length equals 16 residues. Germline V CDR1 and CDR2: LNHDA, SQIVND (reference sequence). J gave up 3 bases and V 5 bases, and 9 bases lay outside the gene matches. The CDR3, as DNA: TGTGCCAGTAGTGCGCTAGCGGGGGGATATCTCTACGAGCAGTACTTC. It encodes CASSALAGGYLYEQYF.

This chain uses TRBV27 with TRBJ2-6; the D is unclear. The CDR3 contains 16 residues. V lost 0 bases, J lost 0 bases, and 6 bases lay in between. Germline CDR1 MNHEY, CDR2 SMNVEV (reference sequence). The CDR3 region is CASSLSGISGANVLTF. The CDR3 nucleotides are TGTGCCAGCAGTTTATCGGGCATCTCTGGGGCCAACGTCCTGACTTTC.